This record looks at one T cell receptor beta chain sequence and its context. Original processing notes: There were no quality scores in the junction-only immunoSEQ sequences, so filtering differed. Some clones are missing from TCRdb's copy, which holds only in-frame ones; the method was immunoSEQ multiplex PCR. The D gene and trimming were derived from the DNA, and the V and J assignments and clone size from that table. Of 2 million to 3 million clones in the sample, over 85% are singletons; the top ten hold about 0.13%. This sample is part of a study of shared clonotypes between healthy human individuals. Donors were healthy HIV-negative adults without recent acute infections or vaccinations. Sequencing input: naive CD4+ T cells sorted from blood. As to subset: CD45RA+ positively selected. The clonotype was recovered from a man aged 18-30 years in good health.

The CDR3 DNA is TGCGCCAGCAGCTTGGAGCTAGCGGGAGGATGGGATACGCAGTATTTT. It is translated as CASSLELAGGWDTQYF. The chain couples TRBV5-1 to TRBJ2-3, with TRBD2 matching over 11 bases. The length of the CDR3 is 16 residues. Per the germline V gene, CDR1 is SGHRS and CDR2 is YFSETQ. The trim removed 0 bases at V and 6 bases at J, leaving 6 bases unmatched. Full variable domain (outside the CDR3, taken from reference TRBV5-1 and TRBJ2-3): KAGVTQTPRYLIKTRGQQVTLSCSPISGHRSVSWYQQTPGQGLQFLFEYFSETQRNKGNFPGRFSGRQFSNSRSEMNVSTLELGDSALYLCASSLELAGGWDTQYFGPGTRLTVL.